One sample yielded the 27 T cell receptor beta chains listed below, sequenced in a study of blood T cell repertoires in COVID-19 (dated by TCRdb to 2018 to 2021). Libraries were constructed by the immunoSEQ multiplex PCR assay. TCRdb mirrors the immuneACCESS table, restricted to in-frame sequences. Some clones are absent from its copies; in checked studies, under half trace to an unresolved V gene, and the reason for the others is unknown. The sample table holds 110,000 or so clones, of which over 60% were seen once. The ten largest make up 7.9% of the sample. Sequences were obtained from peripheral blood. These receptors were obtained from a human donor in a cohort sampled during active COVID-19.

This chain links TRBV2 with TRBJ2-7; tentative D call: TRBD2 (6 bases). The CDR3 extends over 15 amino acids. CDR1 and CDR2 (germline): SNHLY, FYNNEI. V lost 6 bases and J 2 bases, leaving 17 bases between the germline ends. The CDR3 reads CASRERRGFPYEQYF. The CDR3 coding sequence is TGTGCCAGCAGAGAGAGGAGGGGTTTTCCCTACGAGCAGTACTTC.

The chain links TRBV30 to TRBJ1-2; D might be TRBD1 (6 bases). Trimming shortened V by 1 base and J by 7 bases, and 13 bases separated the two germline ends. The CDR3 consists of 13 residues. The germline V gene has CDR1 GTSNPN and CDR2 SVGIG (reference sequence). This CDR3 reads CAWSAQGMGGYTF. The CDR3 nucleotides are TGTGCCTGGAGTGCCCAGGGGATGGGTGGCTACACCTTC.

The chain couples TRBV19 to TRBJ1-4; TRBD1 is a possible D gene (6 bases). The CDR3 spans 14 residues. Germline CDR1 is LNHDA and CDR2 is SQIVND (reference sequence). V lost 6 bases and J lost 7, with 15 bases in between. CDR3 residues: CASSARDNAEKLFF. The DNA for the CDR3 is TGTGCCAGTAGCGCCCGGGACAACGCTGAAAAACTGTTTTTT.

CDR3 in DNA: TGTGCCAGCAGCTCGGGTGACAGAAATAATTCACCCCTCCACTTT. Protein sequence: CASSSGDRNNSPLHF. V and J are TRBV7-9 and TRBJ1-6, with a possible D match to TRBD1 (5 bases). Germline CDR1 is SEHNR and CDR2 is FQNEAQ (reference sequence). This CDR3 is built from 15 residues. Between the trimmed V and J ends, which lost 4 bases and 5 bases, there was a span of 12 bases.

This rearrangement joins TRBV6-5 to TRBJ1-1; perhaps TRBD1 as D (5 bases). CDR3 length: 14 amino acids. Germline CDR1 MNHEY, CDR2 SVGAGI. V was shortened by 7 bases and J by 2 bases, with 14 bases between the two germline ends. In nucleotides, the CDR3 is TGTGCCAGCAAGTCAAGCGGGACCAACACTGAAGCTTTCTTT. The encoded protein is CASKSSGTNTEAFF.

This chain joins TRBV20-1 and TRBJ2-7, with a possible D match to TRBD1 (6 bases). V lost 3 bases, J lost 2 bases, and 17 bases lay in between. The CDR3 consists of 15 residues. Germline V gene lookup returns CDR1 DFQATT and CDR2 SNEGSKA (reference sequence). The CDR3, as DNA: TGCAGTGCTAGTGCCCCGGACAGTCCGCCCTACGAGCAGTACTTC. This gives the protein CSASAPDSPPYEQYF.

The rearrangement links TRBV10-1 to TRBJ2-3; 7 nucleotides align to TRBD2. The V gene end was trimmed by 4 bases and the J gene end by 2 bases; junction bases not matched to a gene: 3. This CDR3 has 14 amino acids. Germline CDR1 WNHNN, CDR2 SYGVQD (reference sequence). The CDR3 protein is CASSVGLFTDTQYF. DNA of the CDR3: TGCGCCAGCAGTGTGGGACTATTCACAGATACGCAGTATTTT.

This clone showed up just a few times. J is TRBJ2-7 and V is TRBV5-1; TRBD1 aligns across 9 bases. The CDR3 covers 13 residues. The trim removed 5 bases at V and 5 bases at J, leaving 5 bases unmatched. Germline V gene lookup returns CDR1 SGHRS and CDR2 YFSETQ. The CDR3 DNA follows: TGCGCCAGCAGGACGGACAGGGGACACGAGCAGTACTTC. Residues: CASRTDRGHEQYF.

CDR3 sequence (DNA): TGTGCCAGCAGTTACTCGCGGGGCAGCGAGCAGTACTTC. It translates to CASSYSRGSEQYF. V usage is TRBV6-5 and J usage is TRBJ2-7; tentatively, D is TRBD2 (6 bases). CDR3 length: 13 amino acids. Trimming stripped 0 bases from V and 6 bases from J, with 9 bases between. Germline CDR1 is MNHEY and CDR2 is SVGAGI.

To note about this clone: One end of the junction varies from germline; a read error may be responsible. The chain recombines TRBV7-7 with TRBJ2-7; tentative D call: TRBD2 (5 bases). This CDR3 has 13 amino acids. Germline CDR1 and CDR2: SSHAT and FNYEAQ (reference sequence). This CDR3 reads CASSFRRGYEQYF. The CDR3 DNA reads as TGTGCTAGCAGCTTTAGACGGGGCTACGAGCAGTACTTC. Drawing the rest from reference TRBV7-7 and TRBJ2-7, the complete variable domain is GAGVSQSPRYKVTKRGQDVTLRCDPISSHATLYWYQQALGQGPEFLTYFNYEAQPDKSGLPSDRFSAERPEGSISTLTIQRTEQRDSAMYRCASSFRRGYEQYFGPGTRLTVT.

The chain uses TRBV19 and TRBJ1-2, with 7 bases that match TRBD1. The V and J ends lost 3 bases and 0 bases, in that order; junction bases with no gene match: 10. This CDR3 has 17 amino acids. The germline V gene encodes CDR1 LNHDA and CDR2 SQIVND (reference sequence). The CDR3: CASSMTPPGQANYGYTF. The CDR3 coding sequence is TGTGCCAGTAGTATGACCCCGCCCGGACAGGCTAACTATGGCTACACCTTC.

V usage is TRBV5-4 and J usage is TRBJ2-1, with D possibly TRBD1 on 6 matching bases. Trimming took off 4 bases at V and 1 base at J, with 12 bases between the two ends. The germline V gene has CDR1 SGHNT and CDR2 YYREEE (reference sequence). The CDR3 is 15 residues long. CDR3 sequence (DNA): TGTGCCAGCAGCCCAGGACAGATGTCCTACAATGAGCAGTTCTTC. Protein product: CASSPGQMSYNEQFF.

The rearrangement links TRBV2 to TRBJ1-4, with TRBD1 matching 11 bases. The V gene's germline CDR1 is SNHLY and CDR2 FYNNEI. The J segment lost 4 bases and the V segment lost 6 bases, leaving 7 bases of the junction unmatched. This CDR3 is 16 amino acids long. For the CDR3, the DNA is TGTGCCAGCAGGGAGGACAGGGGGCTGAGTAATGAAAAACTGTTTTTT. This encodes CASREDRGLSNEKLFF.

The chain employs TRBV7-2 and TRBJ1-6; a possible D gene is TRBD1 (6 bases). V lost 2 bases, J lost 9 bases, and 11 bases lay in between. Germline lookup yields CDR1 SGHTA and CDR2 FQGNSA. This CDR3 is 14 amino acids long. The CDR3 here is CASSLRQGFSPLHF. As DNA, the CDR3 is TGTGCCAGCAGCTTAAGGCAGGGGTTTTCACCCCTCCACTTT. The full variable domain, its missing parts supplied by reference TRBV7-2 and TRBJ1-6, is GAGVSQSPSNKVTEKGKDVELRCDPISGHTALYWYRQSLGQGLEFLIYFQGNSAPDKSGLPSDRFSAERTGGSVSTLTIQRTQQEDSAVYLCASSLRQGFSPLHFGNGTRLTVT.

This clone was observed once. The genes are TRBV7-8 and TRBJ1-5; no clear D. The CDR3 has 13 residues. V lost 2 bases to trimming and J lost 2 bases, with 4 bases between them. Germline V gene data show CDR1 as SGHVS and CDR2 as FQNEAQ. The CDR3 loop is CASSLQGNQPQHF. Here the CDR3 DNA reads TGTGCCAGCAGCTTACAGGGCAATCAGCCCCAGCATTTT.

The V gene is TRBV12-3 or TRBV12-4, the J gene TRBJ2-2; D may be TRBD2 (5 bases). V lost 3 bases to trimming and J lost 7 bases, with 9 bases between them. This CDR3 contains 13 residues. This chain's CDR3 is CASSLSAGGELFF. The CDR3 nucleotides are TGTGCCAGCAGTTTGTCGGCGGGCGGGGAGCTGTTTTTT.

This sequence joins TRBV19 and TRBJ1-1; 10 bases line up with TRBD1. Germline CDR1 is LNHDA and CDR2 is SQIVND (reference sequence). V was pared by 4 bases and J by 5 bases, with 7 bases of the junction left unmatched. The length of the CDR3 is 15 residues. CDR3 sequence (DNA): TGTGCCAGTAGTACCCCCGGGACAGGGGATACTGAAGCTTTCTTT. Encoded protein: CASSTPGTGDTEAFF.

The J gene is TRBJ1-3, the V gene TRBV27, with unresolved D. Trimming pared 8 bases from V and 9 bases from J, leaving 8 bases between. Germline V gives CDR1 MNHEY, CDR2 SMNVEV (reference sequence). The CDR3 runs 10 residues. CDR3 protein: CASRVGTIYF. The CDR3 DNA follows: TGTGCCAGCCGGGTGGGCACCATATATTTT.

This chain links TRBV5-4 with TRBJ1-2; 10 bases are a match to TRBD1. The CDR3 spans 15 residues. The germline gives CDR1 SGHNT, CDR2 YYREEE (reference sequence). Losses at the gene ends were 2 bases for V and 3 bases for J; bases not matched to a gene: 4. In DNA form, the CDR3 reads TGTGCCAGCAGCTTCCTGACAGGGGGCGACTATGGCTACACCTTC. Residues: CASSFLTGGDYGYTF.

The chain is built from TRBV28 and TRBJ2-5; a weak D match, TRBD2 (6 bases). Germline values: CDR1 MDHEN, CDR2 SYDVKM. Trimming cost V 3 bases and J 4 bases, with 27 bases left between them. The CDR3 covers 19 residues. This CDR3 reads CASSFFAPFGAAGGETQYF. The CDR3 DNA follows: TGTGCCAGCAGTTTTTTCGCCCCTTTTGGAGCAGCGGGTGGAGAGACCCAGTACTTC.

The rearrangement joins TRBV19 to TRBJ2-7; 9 bases line up with TRBD2. The CDR3 extends over 15 amino acids. Trimming at V came to 7 bases and at J to 3 bases, leaving 10 bases not matched to a gene. Germline loops: CDR1 LNHDA, CDR2 SQIVND (reference sequence). DNA for the CDR3: TGTGCCAGTACCCACACAGGTAGCGGGAGCTACGAGCAGTACTTC. It specifies CASTHTGSGSYEQYF.

The chain is built from TRBV30 and TRBJ2-7; 8 bases align to TRBD1. CDR3 size: 13 residues. In germline, CDR1 is GTSNPN, CDR2 SVGIG (reference sequence). V trimming: 2 bases; J trimming: 0 bases; junction bases outside the gene matches: 0. The CDR3 nucleotides read TGTGCCTGGAGTACAGGGGGCTCCTACGAGCAGTACTTC. Translated, it gives CAWSTGGSYEQYF.

DNA of the CDR3: TGTGCCAGTAGTAACAGGGGCGAAATCTACGAGCAGTACTTC. Amino acid sequence: CASSNRGEIYEQYF. This chain joins TRBV19 and TRBJ2-7; 7 positions agree with TRBD1. V shed 4 bases, J shed 3 bases, and the junction held 6 bases outside the gene matches. There are 14 residues in the CDR3. The germline CDR1 and CDR2 sequences are LNHDA and SQIVND (reference sequence).

This chain connects TRBV7-9 to TRBJ1-6; possible D gene TRBD1, 6 bases. The ends were cut back, 5 bases at V and 6 bases at J, with 17 bases in the middle. The CDR3 is 16 amino acids. Germline-derived CDR1 and CDR2 are SEHNR and FQNEAQ (reference sequence). The CDR3 here is CASSNDILRGNSPLHF. CDR3 in DNA: TGTGCCAGCAGCAATGACATCCTCAGGGGTAATTCACCCCTCCACTTT.

The rearrangement links TRBV11-2 to TRBJ2-7, with 11 bases lining up with TRBD1. CDR3 length: 18 amino acids. Germline-derived CDR1 and CDR2 are SGHAT and FQNNGV. V gave up 1 base and J gave up 4 bases; unmatched junction bases: 12. This CDR3 reads CASSLGPGTGGRRYEQYF. The DNA for the CDR3 is TGTGCCAGCAGCTTAGGTCCCGGGACAGGGGGAAGAAGGTACGAGCAGTACTTC.

DNA for the CDR3: TGTGCCAGCAGCTTGTTACTGCCCGATTCACCCCTCCACTTT. Its protein is CASSLLLPDSPLHF. V is TRBV5-5 and J is TRBJ1-6; no clear D gene. With 1 base removed from V and 8 bases from J, the gap between germline ends came to 10 bases. Per germline, CDR1 SGHKS and CDR2 YYEKEE (reference sequence). There are 14 residues in the CDR3.

The V gene is TRBV13, the J gene TRBJ1-6; TRBD1 aligns across 9 bases. Unmatched junction bases numbered 6, after V lost 9 bases and J lost 12 bases. There are 12 residues in the CDR3. Germline V gene sequence: CDR1 PRHDT, CDR2 FYEKMQ (reference sequence). DNA of the CDR3: TGTGCCAGTACCGACAGGGGGAGACCCCTCCACTTT. This codes for CASTDRGRPLHF.